Presented here are 3 T cell receptor beta chains from one specimen sequenced in a study of blood T cell repertoires in COVID-19. Generated by immunoSEQ multiplex PCR, the TCRdb table keeps only in-frame clones and is missing some. This sample has about 150,000 clones, with 80% to 90% found just once. The source material was peripheral blood. Source of these receptors: an older man with acute or convalescent COVID-19.

This chain connects TRBV6-5 to TRBJ1-2, with D tentatively TRBD1 (6 bases). The length of the CDR3 is 14 residues. Germline lookup yields CDR1 MNHEY and CDR2 SVGAGI. Trimming pared 6 bases from V and 0 bases from J, leaving 11 bases between. This CDR3 is CASRRDNANYGYTF. CDR3 DNA: TGTGCCAGCAGACGGGACAATGCTAACTATGGCTACACCTTC.

J is TRBJ2-3 and V is TRBV5-4; D remains ambiguous. This CDR3 contains 14 residues. Deletions cut 4 bases from V and 0 bases from J, with 9 bases between. The germline V gene has CDR1 SGHNT and CDR2 YYREEE (reference sequence). The CDR3: CASSPQVSTDTQYF. CDR3 nucleotide sequence: TGTGCCAGCAGCCCGCAGGTTAGCACAGATACGCAGTATTTT.

The J gene is TRBJ2-1, the V gene TRBV7-9; TRBD2 matches at 11 bases. With 1 base clipped from V and 10 bases from J, the junction kept 6 bases outside the gene matches. Per germline, CDR1 SEHNR and CDR2 FQNEAQ (reference sequence). The CDR3 has 15 residues. CDR3 DNA: TGTGCCAGCAGCTTAGTAGCGGGAGGGCTCGGGGAGCAGTTCTTC. Translation: CASSLVAGGLGEQFF. The variable domain in full, with the rest retrieved from reference TRBV7-9 and TRBJ2-1, is DTGVSQNPRHKITKRGQNVTFRCDPISEHNRLYWYRQTLGQGPEFLTYFQNEAQLEKSRLLSDRFSAERPKGSFSTLEIQRTEQGDSAMYLCASSLVAGGLGEQFFGPGTRLTVL.